The entry below gives a single TCR beta chain sequence along with its context. This entry comes from a study of blood T cell repertoires in COVID-19. About the study: COVID-19 samples collected from the United States, Italy and Spain covered acute and convalescent phases.

V lost 4 bases, J lost 2 bases, and 11 bases lay in between. Germline V gene lookup returns CDR1 LGHDT and CDR2 YNNKEL (reference sequence). CDR3 size: 14 residues. In the original processing: Reference gene primer amplification in the assay estimated nucleated cell counts. TCRdb's table, derived via immunoSEQ multiplex PCR, lists solely in-frame clones and lacks some. For V, J and clone size, that table is used; D and trimming come from the DNA. The sample includes about 220,000 clones, around 80% seen only once; the top ten take around 2.4%. This clonotype was sampled from a man between 40 and 49 years old who had recovered from COVID-19. The chain joins TRBV3-1 (or the pseudogene TRBV3-2) to TRBJ2-5, with a possible D match to TRBD2 (6 bases). The sequencing sample was made of peripheral blood. The CDR3 sequence: CASSRLDQQETQYF. Here the CDR3 DNA reads TGTGCCAGCAGCCGACTAGACCAGCAAGAGACCCAGTACTTC.